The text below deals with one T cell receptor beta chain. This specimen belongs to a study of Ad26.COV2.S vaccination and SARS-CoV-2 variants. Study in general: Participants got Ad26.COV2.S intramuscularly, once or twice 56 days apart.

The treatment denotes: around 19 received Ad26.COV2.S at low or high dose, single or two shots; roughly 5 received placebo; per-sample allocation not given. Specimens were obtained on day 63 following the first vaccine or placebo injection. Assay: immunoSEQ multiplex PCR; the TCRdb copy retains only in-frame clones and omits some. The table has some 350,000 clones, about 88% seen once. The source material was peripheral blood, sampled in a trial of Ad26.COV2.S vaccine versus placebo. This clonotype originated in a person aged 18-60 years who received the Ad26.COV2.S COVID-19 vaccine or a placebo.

This chain's CDR3 is CASSSTASGPYNEQFF. The CDR3, as DNA: TGTGCCAGCAGCTCCACGGCTAGCGGACCCTACAATGAGCAGTTCTTC. The genes are TRBV5-5 and TRBJ2-1, with 7 bases that match TRBD2. The CDR3 has 16 residues. V trimming: 3 bases; J trimming: 2 bases; junction bases outside the gene matches: 8. Germline assignment: CDR1 SGHKS and CDR2 YYEKEE (reference sequence).